Sequencing of this T cell receptor beta chain was carried out in a study of cytomegalovirus exposure and HLA in healthy donors. As for the study in general: From donors who were HLA-typed, an early data release held about 85 million unique TCRs. Study-wide findings and caveats: Most TCRs appeared rarely, but some public TCRs recurred in many donors.

PCR was performed using 60 Vbeta and 13 Jbeta primers. In the original processing: As a later analysis found, there were 80 million to 90 million unique TCR beta chains, of which roughly 11 million were shared. Sequencing used immunoSEQ multiplex PCR; TCRdb keeps in-frame clones, though not all of them. D and trimming come from the DNA, and the V and J calls and clone size come from that table. The sample shows 70,000 to 85,000 clones, more than 50% of them seen only once. The CDR3 extends over 13 amino acids. CDR1 is SGHVS and CDR2 is FQNEAQ in the germline V gene. The ends were cut back, 0 bases at V and 11 bases at J, with 13 bases in the middle. Remarks on this clone: Its antigen is as yet unknown.

This sequence originates from a male donor in good health and CMV-seropositive. The sequencing input was PBMCs. V gene TRBV7-8 combines with J gene TRBJ1-1; D might be TRBD1 (5 bases). CDR3 DNA: TGTGCCAGCAGCTTAGCCGGGGGGGGAAGGGCTTTCTTT. As protein: CASSLAGGGRAFF.